This T cell receptor (beta chain) was sequenced for a study of response to subunit inactivated influenza vaccine. Findings and limits, study-wide: The authors suggested that few new T cells are recruited per seasonal influenza vaccination.

TCRdb re-called the RT-PCR reads through MiXCR, storing one row per CDR3 protein. The sample consists of fewer than 400,000 distinct CDR3 sequences, 21% of them appearing once. This clonotype was detected only a few times. The antigen remains unidentified. V gave up 1 base and J gave up 0 bases; unmatched junction bases: 4. Looked up from germline, CDR1 is DFQATT and CDR2 is SNEGSKA (reference sequence). CDR3 length equals 16 residues. The chain uses TRBV20-1 and TRBJ1-3; 9 bases fit TRBD1. The source material was PBMCs from blood, sampled roughly 20 months after vaccination. The receptor's source is a man aged 45 to 75 who received an inactivated influenza vaccine. Here the CDR3 reads CSARGTGDYSGNTIYF. In DNA, the CDR3 is TGCAGTGCTAGAGGGACAGGGGACTACTCTGGAAACACCATATATTTT.